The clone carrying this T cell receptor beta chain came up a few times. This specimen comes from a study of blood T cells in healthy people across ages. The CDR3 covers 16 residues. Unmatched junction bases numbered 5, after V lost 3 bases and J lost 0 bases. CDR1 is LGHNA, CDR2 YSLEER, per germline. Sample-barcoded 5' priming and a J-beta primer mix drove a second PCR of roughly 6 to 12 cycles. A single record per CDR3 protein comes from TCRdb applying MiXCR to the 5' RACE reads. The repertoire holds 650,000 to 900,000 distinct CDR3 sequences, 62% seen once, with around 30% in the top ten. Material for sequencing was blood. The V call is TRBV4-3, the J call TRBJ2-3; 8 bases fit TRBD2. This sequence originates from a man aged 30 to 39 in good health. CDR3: CASSQGTSLSTDTQYF. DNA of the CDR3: TGCGCCAGCAGCCAGGGGACTAGTTTGAGCACAGATACGCAGTATTTT.